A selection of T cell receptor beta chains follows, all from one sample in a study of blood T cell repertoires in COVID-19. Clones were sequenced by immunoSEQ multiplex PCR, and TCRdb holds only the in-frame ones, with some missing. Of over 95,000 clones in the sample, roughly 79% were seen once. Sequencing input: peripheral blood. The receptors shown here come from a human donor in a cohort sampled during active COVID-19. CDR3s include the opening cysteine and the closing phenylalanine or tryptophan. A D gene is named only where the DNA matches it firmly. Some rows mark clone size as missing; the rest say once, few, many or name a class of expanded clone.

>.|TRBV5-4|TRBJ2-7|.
TGTGCCAGCAGCCCGGCGGGGAGCGAGCAGTACTTC
CASSPAGSEQYF
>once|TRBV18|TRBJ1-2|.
TGTGCCAGCTCAGCGGACAGTAGGGATGGCTACACCTTC
CASSADSRDGYTF
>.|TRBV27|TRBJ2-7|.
TGTGCCAGCAGTTCAGGGGTACCTGTCTCCTACGAGCAGTACTTC
CASSSGVPVSYEQYF
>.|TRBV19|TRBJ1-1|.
TGTGCCAGTAGTATAAACCAGGGAACTGAAGCTTTCTTT
CASSINQGTEAFF
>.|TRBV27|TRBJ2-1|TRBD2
TGTGCCAGCAGGGAGACTAGCGTCTTAACTGAGCAGTTCTTC
CASRETSVLTEQFF
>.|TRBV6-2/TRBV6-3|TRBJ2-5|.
TGTGCCAGCAGTTTAGGGGGGGTCCAAGAGACCCAGTACTTC
CASSLGGVQETQYF
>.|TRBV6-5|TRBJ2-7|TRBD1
TGTGCCAGCAGTTCACAGGGGAGCGAGCAGTACTTC
CASSSQGSEQYF
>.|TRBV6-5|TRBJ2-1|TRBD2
TGTGCCAGCCGAGAACCGAGAGGCGGGAGCTATGAGCAGTTCTTC
CASREPRGGSYEQFF
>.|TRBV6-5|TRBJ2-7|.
TGTGCCAGCAGCGATCCGGTCCCAACCTACGAGCAGTACTTC
CASSDPVPTYEQYF
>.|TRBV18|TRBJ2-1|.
TGTGCCAGCTCACCTAACCAGGGGCCTGAGCAGTTCTTC
CASSPNQGPEQFF
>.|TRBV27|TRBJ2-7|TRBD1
TGTGCCAGCAGTTGGGGACAGGGGAGTTCCTACGAGCAGTACTTC
CASSWGQGSSYEQYF
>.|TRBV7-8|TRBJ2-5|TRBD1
TGTGCCAGCAGCTTAGGAGGACAGGGGAGGGAGACCCAGTACTTC
CASSLGGQGRETQYF
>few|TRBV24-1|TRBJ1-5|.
TGTGCCACCAGTGATCAACAGGGTAATAGCAATCAGCCCCAGCATTTT
CATSDQQGNSNQPQHF
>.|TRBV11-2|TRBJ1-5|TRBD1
TGTGCCAGCAGCTTGACAGGGGGTTTAAATCAGCCCCAGCATTTT
CASSLTGGLNQPQHF
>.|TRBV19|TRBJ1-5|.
TGTGCCAGTACCACTTGGGGGGGCCCCCATCAGCCCCAGCATTTT
CASTTWGGPHQPQHF
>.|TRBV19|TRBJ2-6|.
TGTGCCAGTAGTGGTGGCCTCTCTGGGGCCAACGTCCTGACTTTC
CASSGGLSGANVLTF
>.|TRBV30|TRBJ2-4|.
TGTGCCTGGAGTAGCTCAGCCAAAAACATTCAGTACTTC
CAWSSSAKNIQYF
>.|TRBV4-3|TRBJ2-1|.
TGCGCCAGCAGCCCGACGGAAGGGGTCAATGAGCAGTTCTTC
CASSPTEGVNEQFF
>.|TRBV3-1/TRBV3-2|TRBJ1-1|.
TGTGTCAGCAGCCAAGAGTGGGGGGTTGACACTGAAGCTTTCTTT
CVSSQEWGVDTEAFF
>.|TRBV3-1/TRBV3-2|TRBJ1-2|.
TGTGCCAGCAGCCAAGATAGGGCGGGCGGCTACACCTTC
CASSQDRAGGYTF
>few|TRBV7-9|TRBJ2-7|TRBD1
TGTGCCAGCAGCACTCTTCGGGGGACAGGGCCTACCGAGCAGTACTTC
CASSTLRGTGPTEQYF
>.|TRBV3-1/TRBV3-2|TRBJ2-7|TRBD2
TGTGCCAGCAGCCGCCACCTAGTGTGGGCGGGAGCCTACGAGCAGTACTTC
CASSRHLVWAGAYEQYF
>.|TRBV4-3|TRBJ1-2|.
TGCGCCAGCAGCCAACCAGGGAACTATGGCTACACCTTC
CASSQPGNYGYTF
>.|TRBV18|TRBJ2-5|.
TGTGCCAGCTCACCACCAACCAGACAAGAGACCCAGTACTTC
CASSPPTRQETQYF
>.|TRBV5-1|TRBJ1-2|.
TGCGCCAGCAGCCAAAATCAGGGGAACTATGGCTACACCTTC
CASSQNQGNYGYTF
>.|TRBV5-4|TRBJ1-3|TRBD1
TGTGCCAGCAGCTTGGCCGGAGGGGGCCGTGGAAACACCATATATTTT
CASSLAGGGRGNTIYF
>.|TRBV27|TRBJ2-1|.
TGTGCCAGCAGTCTTCTGGGGGGTGAGCAGTTCTTC
CASSLLGGEQFF
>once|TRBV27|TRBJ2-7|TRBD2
TGTGCCAGCAGTCCCACCGGGACTAGCGGGGGGTGGGTTTTCTACGAGCAGTACTTC
CASSPTGTSGGWVFYEQYF
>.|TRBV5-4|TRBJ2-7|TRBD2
TGTGCCAGCAGTAGAAGCAAGACTAGCGGGAGCTACGAGCAGTACTTC
CASSRSKTSGSYEQYF
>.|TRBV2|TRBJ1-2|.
TGTGCCAGCAGCCTCGAAGGCGGCTATGGCTACACCTTC
CASSLEGGYGYTF
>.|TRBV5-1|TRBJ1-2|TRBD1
TGCGCCAGCAGCCGGGACAGGGGGGATGGCTACACCTTC
CASSRDRGDGYTF
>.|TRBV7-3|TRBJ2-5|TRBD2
TGTGCCAAGGGACTAGCGGGGGACGAAGAGACCCAGTACTTC
CAKGLAGDEETQYF
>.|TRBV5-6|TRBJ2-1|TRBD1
TGTGCCAGCAGTCCGGTTGTGACAGGGGTGGGCAATGAGCAGTTCTTC
CASSPVVTGVGNEQFF
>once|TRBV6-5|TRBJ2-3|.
TGTGCCAGCAGTTACGAGGCGGGGAACACAGATACGCAGTATTTT
CASSYEAGNTDTQYF
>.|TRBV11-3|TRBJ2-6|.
TGTGCCAGCAGCTTAGATCTGGGCTCACGGCGTGGGGCCAACGTCCTGACTTTC
CASSLDLGSRRGANVLTF
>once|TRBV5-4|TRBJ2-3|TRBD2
TGTGCCAGCAGCTTGATGGCTAGCGGGAGATTAGATACGCAGTATTTT
CASSLMASGRLDTQYF
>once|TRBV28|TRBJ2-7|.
TGTGCCAGCAACTCAGCGGGTGGGGGCTCCTACGAGCAGTACTTC
CASNSAGGGSYEQYF
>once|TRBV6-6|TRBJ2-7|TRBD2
TGTGCCAGCAGTTCCTCTCGACTAGCGGGGGGCCCAGAGCAGTACTTC
CASSSSRLAGGPEQYF
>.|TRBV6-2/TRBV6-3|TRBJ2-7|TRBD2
TGTGCCAGCAGTTTGATTAGCGGGGGCTACGAGCAGTACTTC
CASSLISGGYEQYF
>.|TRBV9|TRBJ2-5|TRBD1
TGTGCCAGCAGCCCACGGACAGGGGTAAAGACCCAGTACTTC
CASSPRTGVKTQYF
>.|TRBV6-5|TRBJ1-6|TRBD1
TGTGCCAGCACTCCTTCCGACAGGGGGAATTCACCCCTCCACTTT
CASTPSDRGNSPLHF
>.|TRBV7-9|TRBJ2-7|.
TGTGCCAGCAGTCTAGGGGCATACGAGCAGTACTTC
CASSLGAYEQYF
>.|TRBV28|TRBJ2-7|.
TGTGCCAGCAGGGCAACAGGGTTCCCCTACGAGCAGTACTTC
CASRATGFPYEQYF
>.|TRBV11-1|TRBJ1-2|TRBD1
TGTGCCAGCAGCCTTCGACAGGGGGCTTATGGCTACACCTTC
CASSLRQGAYGYTF
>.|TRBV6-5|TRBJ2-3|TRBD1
TGTGCCAGCACTACGCCCGGGACAGACACAGATACGCAGTATTTT
CASTTPGTDTDTQYF
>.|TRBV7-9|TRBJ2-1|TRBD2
TGTGCCAGCAGCCCTGCCGGGACTAGCGGGATGGTAAATGAGCAGTTCTTC
CASSPAGTSGMVNEQFF
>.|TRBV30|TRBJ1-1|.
TGTGCCTGGAGCCCGATTCTAATGAACACTGAAGCTTTCTTT
CAWSPILMNTEAFF
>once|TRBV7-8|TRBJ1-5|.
TGTGCCAGCAGCTTAGCACAGGCCAATCAGCCCCAGCATTTT
CASSLAQANQPQHF
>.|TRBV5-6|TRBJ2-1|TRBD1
TGTGCCAGCAGCTTGAGTGACAGGGGGCTTCTGGACTACAATGAGCAGTTCTTC
CASSLSDRGLLDYNEQFF
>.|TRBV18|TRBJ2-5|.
TGTGCCAGCTCACCACGGCCAGGGGCCGGGGGGGAGACCCAGTACTTC
CASSPRPGAGGETQYF
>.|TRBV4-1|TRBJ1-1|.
TGCGCCAGCAGCCAAGCCAGGAAGAACACTGAAGCTTTCTTT
CASSQARKNTEAFF
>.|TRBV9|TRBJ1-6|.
TGTGCCAGCAGCGTAGCTGGGGCAGGCAATTCACCCCTCCACTTT
CASSVAGAGNSPLHF
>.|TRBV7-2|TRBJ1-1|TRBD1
TGTGCCAGCAGCTCCCTAAGGACAGGCATGAACACTGAAGCTTTCTTT
CASSSLRTGMNTEAFF
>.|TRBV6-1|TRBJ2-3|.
TGTGCCAGCAGTGAGACAGGTCAAGATACGCAGTATTTT
CASSETGQDTQYF